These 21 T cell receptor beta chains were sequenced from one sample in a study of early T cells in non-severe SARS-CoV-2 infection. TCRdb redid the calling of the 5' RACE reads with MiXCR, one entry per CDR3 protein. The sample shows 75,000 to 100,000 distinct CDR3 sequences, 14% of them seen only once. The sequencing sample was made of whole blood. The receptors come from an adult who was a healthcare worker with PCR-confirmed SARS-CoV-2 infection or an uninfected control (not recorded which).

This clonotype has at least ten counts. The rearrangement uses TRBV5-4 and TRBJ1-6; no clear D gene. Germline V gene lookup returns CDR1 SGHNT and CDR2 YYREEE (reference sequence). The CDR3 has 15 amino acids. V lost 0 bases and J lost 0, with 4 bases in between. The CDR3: CASSLGDSYNSPLHF. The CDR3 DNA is TGTGCCAGCAGCTTGGGGGACTCCTATAATTCACCCCTCCACTTT.

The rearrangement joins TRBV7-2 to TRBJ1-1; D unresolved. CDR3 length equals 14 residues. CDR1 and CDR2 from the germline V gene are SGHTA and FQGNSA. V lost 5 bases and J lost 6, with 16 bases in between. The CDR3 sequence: CASSQSLAAAEAFF. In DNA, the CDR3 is TGTGCCAGCAGCCAATCCTTGGCGGCTGCTGAAGCTTTCTTT.

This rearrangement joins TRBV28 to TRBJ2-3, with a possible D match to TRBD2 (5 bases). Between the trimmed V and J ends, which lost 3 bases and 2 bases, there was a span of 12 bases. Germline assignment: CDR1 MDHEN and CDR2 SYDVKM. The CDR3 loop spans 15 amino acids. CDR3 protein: CASSFPAADTDTQYF. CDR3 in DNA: TGTGCCAGCAGTTTCCCGGCAGCGGACACAGATACGCAGTATTTT.

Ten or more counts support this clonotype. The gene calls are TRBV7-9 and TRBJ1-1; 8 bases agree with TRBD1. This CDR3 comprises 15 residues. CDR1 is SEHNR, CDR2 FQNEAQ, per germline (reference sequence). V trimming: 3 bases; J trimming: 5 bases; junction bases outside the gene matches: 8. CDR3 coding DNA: TGTGCCAGCAGCTTTGCCAGGGGGCGAGGGACTGAAGCTTTCTTT. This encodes CASSFARGRGTEAFF.

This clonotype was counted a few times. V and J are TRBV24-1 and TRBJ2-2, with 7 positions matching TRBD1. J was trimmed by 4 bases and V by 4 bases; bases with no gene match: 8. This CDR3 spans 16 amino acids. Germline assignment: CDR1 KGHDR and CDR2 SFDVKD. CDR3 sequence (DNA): TGTGCCACCAGTGACCCCCGGACAGGACCCACCGGGGAGCTGTTTTTT. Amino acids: CATSDPRTGPTGELFF.

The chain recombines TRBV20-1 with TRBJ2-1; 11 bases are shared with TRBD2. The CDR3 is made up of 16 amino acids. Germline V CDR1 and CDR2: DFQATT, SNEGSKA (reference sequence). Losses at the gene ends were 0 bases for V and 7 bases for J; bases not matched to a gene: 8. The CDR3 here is CSARDFSGGAGNEQFF. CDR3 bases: TGCAGTGCTAGAGACTTTAGCGGGGGGGCCGGGAATGAGCAGTTCTTC.

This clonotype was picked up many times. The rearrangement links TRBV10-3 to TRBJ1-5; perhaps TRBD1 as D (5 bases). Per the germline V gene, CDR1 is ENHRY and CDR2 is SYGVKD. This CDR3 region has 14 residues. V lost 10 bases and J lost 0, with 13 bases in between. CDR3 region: CATRGEYSNQPQHF. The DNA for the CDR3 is TGTGCCACCAGAGGGGAGTATAGCAATCAGCCCCAGCATTTT.

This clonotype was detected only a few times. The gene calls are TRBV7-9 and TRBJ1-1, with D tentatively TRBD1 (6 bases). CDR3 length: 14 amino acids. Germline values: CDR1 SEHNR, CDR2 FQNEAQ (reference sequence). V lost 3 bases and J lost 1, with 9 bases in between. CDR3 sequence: CASSFGQTNTEAFF. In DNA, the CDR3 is TGTGCCAGCAGCTTTGGACAGACGAACACTGAAGCTTTCTTT.

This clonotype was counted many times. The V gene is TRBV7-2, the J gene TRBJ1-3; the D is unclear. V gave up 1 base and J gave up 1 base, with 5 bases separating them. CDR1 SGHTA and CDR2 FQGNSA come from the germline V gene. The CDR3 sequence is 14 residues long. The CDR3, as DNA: TGTGCCAGCAGCTTAGGGACGTCTGGAAACACCATATATTTT. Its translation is CASSLGTSGNTIYF.

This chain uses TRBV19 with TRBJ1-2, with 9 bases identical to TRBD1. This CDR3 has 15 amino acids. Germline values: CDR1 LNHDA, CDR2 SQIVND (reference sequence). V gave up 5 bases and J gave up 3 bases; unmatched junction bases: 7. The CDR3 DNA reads TGTGCCAGTAGTGTCGGGACAGGGTCTGACTATGGCTACACCTTC. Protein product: CASSVGTGSDYGYTF.

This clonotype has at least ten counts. The CDR3 here is CASSALQNTEAFF. CDR3 nucleotides: TGTGCCAGCAGTGCCTTACAGAACACTGAAGCTTTCTTT. V usage is TRBV12-3 or TRBV12-4 and J usage is TRBJ1-1; the D is unclear. This CDR3 contains 13 residues. The ends were cut back, 5 bases at V and 1 base at J, with 8 bases in the middle.

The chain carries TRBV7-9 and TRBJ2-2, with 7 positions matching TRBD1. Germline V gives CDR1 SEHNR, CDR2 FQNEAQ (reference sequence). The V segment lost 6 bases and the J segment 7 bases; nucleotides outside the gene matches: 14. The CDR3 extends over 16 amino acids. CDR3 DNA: TGTGCCAGCAGTACGACACGCGGACAGGTGGTCGGGGAGCTGTTTTTT. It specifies CASSTTRGQVVGELFF.

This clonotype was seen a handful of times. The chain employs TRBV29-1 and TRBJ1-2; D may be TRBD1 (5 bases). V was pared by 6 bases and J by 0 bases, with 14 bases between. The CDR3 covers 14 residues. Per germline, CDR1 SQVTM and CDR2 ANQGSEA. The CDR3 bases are TGCAGCGTCCGAAGCAGGGAAACTAACTATGGCTACACCTTC. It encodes CSVRSRETNYGYTF.

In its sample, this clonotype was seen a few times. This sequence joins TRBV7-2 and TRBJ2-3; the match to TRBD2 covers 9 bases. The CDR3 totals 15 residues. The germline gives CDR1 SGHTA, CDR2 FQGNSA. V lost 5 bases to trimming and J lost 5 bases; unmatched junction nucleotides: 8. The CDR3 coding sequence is TGTGCCAGCAGCATTGAGCGGGGGGCGGGAGATACGCAGTATTTT. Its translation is CASSIERGAGDTQYF.

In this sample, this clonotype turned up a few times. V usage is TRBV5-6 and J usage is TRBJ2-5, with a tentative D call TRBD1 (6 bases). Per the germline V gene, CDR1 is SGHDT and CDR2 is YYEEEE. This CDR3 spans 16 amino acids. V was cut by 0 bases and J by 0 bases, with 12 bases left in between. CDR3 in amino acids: CASSLAGTGYQETQYF. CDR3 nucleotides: TGTGCCAGCAGCTTGGCCGGAACAGGGTACCAAGAGACCCAGTACTTC.

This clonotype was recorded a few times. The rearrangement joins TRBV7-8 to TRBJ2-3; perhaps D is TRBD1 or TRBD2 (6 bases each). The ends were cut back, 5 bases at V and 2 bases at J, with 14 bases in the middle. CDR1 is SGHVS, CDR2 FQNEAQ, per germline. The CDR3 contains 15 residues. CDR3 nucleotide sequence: TGTGCCAGCAGCCGGGGGCTCCAACTCACAGATACGCAGTATTTT. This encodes CASSRGLQLTDTQYF.

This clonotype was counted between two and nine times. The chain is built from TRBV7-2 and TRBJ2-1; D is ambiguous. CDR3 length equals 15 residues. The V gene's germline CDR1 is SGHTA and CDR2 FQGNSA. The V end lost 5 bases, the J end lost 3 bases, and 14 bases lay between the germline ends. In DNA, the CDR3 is TGTGCCAGCAGCCGAACCTGGACGGACTACAATGAGCAGTTCTTC. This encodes CASSRTWTDYNEQFF.

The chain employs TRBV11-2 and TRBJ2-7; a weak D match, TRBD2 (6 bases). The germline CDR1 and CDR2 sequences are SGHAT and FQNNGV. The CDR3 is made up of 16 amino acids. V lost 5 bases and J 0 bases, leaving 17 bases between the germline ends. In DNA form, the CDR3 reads TGTGCCAGCAGCCAGCCGCGGGACGGGAGCTCCTACGAGCAGTACTTC. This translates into CASSQPRDGSSYEQYF.

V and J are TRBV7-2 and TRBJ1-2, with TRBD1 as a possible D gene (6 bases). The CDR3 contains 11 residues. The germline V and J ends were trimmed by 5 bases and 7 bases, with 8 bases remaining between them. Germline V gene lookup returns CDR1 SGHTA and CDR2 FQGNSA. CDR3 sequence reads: CASSQDSGYTF. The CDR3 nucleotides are TGTGCCAGCAGCCAGGACAGTGGCTACACCTTC. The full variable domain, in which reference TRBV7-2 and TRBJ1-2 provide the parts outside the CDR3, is GAGVSQSPSNKVTEKGKDVELRCDPISGHTALYWYRQSLGQGLEFLIYFQGNSAPDKSGLPSDRFSAERTGGSVSTLTIQRTQQEDSAVYLCASSQDSGYTFGSGTRLTVV.

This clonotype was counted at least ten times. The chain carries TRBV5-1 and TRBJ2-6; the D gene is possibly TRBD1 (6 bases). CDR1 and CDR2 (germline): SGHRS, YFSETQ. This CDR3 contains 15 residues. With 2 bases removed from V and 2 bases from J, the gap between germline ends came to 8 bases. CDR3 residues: CASSFYRAGANVLTF. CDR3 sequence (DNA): TGCGCCAGCAGCTTTTACAGGGCTGGGGCCAACGTCCTGACTTTC. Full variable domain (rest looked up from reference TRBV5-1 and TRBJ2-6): KAGVTQTPRYLIKTRGQQVTLSCSPISGHRSVSWYQQTPGQGLQFLFEYFSETQRNKGNFPGRFSGRQFSNSRSEMNVSTLELGDSALYLCASSFYRAGANVLTFGAGSRLTVL.

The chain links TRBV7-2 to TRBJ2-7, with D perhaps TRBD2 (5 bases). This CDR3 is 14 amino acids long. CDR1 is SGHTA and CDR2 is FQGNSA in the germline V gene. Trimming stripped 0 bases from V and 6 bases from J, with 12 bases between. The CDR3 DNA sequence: TGTGCCAGCAGCTTAGCGCGGGTGGACTTCGAGCAGTACTTC. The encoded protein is CASSLARVDFEQYF.